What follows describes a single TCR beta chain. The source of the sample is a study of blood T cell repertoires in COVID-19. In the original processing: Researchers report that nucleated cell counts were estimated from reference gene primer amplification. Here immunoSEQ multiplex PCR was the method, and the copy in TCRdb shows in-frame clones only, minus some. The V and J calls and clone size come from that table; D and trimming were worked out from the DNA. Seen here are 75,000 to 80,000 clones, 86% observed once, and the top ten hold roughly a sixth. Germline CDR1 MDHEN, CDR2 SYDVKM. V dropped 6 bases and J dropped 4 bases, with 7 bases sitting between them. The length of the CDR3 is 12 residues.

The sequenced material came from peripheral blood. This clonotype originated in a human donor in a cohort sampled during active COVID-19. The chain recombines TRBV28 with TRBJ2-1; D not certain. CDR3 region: CASSLQYNEQFF. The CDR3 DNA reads TGTGCCAGCAGCCTACAGTACAATGAGCAGTTCTTC.